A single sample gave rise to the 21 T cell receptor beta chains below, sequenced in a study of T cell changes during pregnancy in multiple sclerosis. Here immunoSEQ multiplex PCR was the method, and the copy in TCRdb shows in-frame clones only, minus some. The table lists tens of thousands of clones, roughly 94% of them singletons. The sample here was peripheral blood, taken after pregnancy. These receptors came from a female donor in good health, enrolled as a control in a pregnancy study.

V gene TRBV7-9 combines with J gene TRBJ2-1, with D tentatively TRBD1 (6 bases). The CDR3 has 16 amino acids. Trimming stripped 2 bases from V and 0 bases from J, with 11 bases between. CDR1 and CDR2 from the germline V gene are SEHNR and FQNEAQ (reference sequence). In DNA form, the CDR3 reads TGTGCCAGCAGCTTAAGAGGGGGACCCTCCTACAATGAGCAGTTCTTC. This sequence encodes CASSLRGGPSYNEQFF.

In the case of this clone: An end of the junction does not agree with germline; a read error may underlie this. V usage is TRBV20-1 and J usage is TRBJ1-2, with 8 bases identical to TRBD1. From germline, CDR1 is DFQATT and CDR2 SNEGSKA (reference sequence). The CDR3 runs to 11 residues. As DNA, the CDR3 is TGCAGTGTCAATTTAGGGACAGGACAATTCTTC. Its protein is CSVNLGTGQFF.

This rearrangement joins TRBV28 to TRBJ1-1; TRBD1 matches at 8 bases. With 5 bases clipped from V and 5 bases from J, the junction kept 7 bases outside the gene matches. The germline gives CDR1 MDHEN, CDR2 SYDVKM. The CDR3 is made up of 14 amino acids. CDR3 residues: CASSPGQGRTEAFF. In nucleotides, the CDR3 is TGTGCCAGCAGTCCCGGACAGGGTAGGACTGAAGCTTTCTTT.

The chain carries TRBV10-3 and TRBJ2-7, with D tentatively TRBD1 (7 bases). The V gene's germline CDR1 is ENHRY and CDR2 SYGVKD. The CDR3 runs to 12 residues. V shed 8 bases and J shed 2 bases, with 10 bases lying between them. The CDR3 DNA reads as TGTGCCATCGGCGGGACAGCCTACGAGCAGTACTTC. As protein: CAIGGTAYEQYF.

CDR3 in amino acids: CASSQDRDTEAFF. The DNA for the CDR3 is TGCGCCAGCAGCCAAGATCGGGACACTGAAGCTTTCTTT. This chain links TRBV4-1 with TRBJ1-1; no definite D call. Trimming took 0 bases from V and 3 from J, leaving 5 bases between them. CDR1 and CDR2 (germline): MGHRA, YSYEKL. This CDR3 is 13 amino acids long.

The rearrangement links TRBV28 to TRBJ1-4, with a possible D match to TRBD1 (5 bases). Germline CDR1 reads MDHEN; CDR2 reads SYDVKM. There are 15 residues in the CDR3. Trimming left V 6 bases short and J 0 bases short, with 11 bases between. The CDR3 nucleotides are TGTGCCAGCAGGGGAGGGGATTCAACTAATGAAAAACTGTTTTTT. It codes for CASRGGDSTNEKLFF.

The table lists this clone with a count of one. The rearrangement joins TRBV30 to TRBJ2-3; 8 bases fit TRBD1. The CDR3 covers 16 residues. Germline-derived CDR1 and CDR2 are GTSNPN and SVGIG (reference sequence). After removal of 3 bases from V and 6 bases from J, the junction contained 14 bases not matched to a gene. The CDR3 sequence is CAWSQKGTGSLDTQYF. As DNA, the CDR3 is TGTGCCTGGAGCCAAAAAGGGACAGGCAGTCTTGATACGCAGTATTTT. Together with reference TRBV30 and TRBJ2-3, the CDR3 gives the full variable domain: SQTIHQWPATLVQPVGSPLSLECTVEGTSNPNLYWYRQAAGRGLQLLFYSVGIGQISSEVPQNLSASRPQDRQFILSSKKLLLSDSGFYLCAWSQKGTGSLDTQYFGPGTRLTVL.

CDR3 residues: CAISARTSGGTDTQYF. As DNA, the CDR3 is TGTGCCATCAGTGCCCGGACTAGCGGGGGCACAGATACGCAGTATTTT. The V call is TRBV10-3, the J call TRBJ2-3; 12 bases match TRBD2. CDR1 is ENHRY, CDR2 SYGVKD, per germline. V lost 4 bases to trimming and J lost 1 base; unmatched junction nucleotides: 3. CDR3 length: 16 amino acids.

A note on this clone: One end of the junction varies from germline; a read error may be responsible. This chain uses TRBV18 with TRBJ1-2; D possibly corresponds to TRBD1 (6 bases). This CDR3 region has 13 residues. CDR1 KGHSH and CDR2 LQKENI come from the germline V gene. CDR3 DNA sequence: TGTGCCAGCTCACCACCGGGGACACCCTATTTCGCCTTC. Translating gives CASSPPGTPYFAF.

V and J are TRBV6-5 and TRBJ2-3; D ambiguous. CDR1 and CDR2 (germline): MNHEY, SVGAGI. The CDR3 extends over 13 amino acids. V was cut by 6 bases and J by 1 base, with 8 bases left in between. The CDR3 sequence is CASRRQGTDTQYF. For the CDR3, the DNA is TGTGCCAGCAGACGCCAGGGCACAGATACGCAGTATTTT.

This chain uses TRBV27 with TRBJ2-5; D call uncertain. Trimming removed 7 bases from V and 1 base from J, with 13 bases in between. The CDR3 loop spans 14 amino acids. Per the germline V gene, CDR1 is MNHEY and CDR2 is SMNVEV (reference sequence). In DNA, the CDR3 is TGTGCCAGCATCCCCCAGGCAGGCCAAGAGACCCAGTACTTC. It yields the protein CASIPQAGQETQYF.

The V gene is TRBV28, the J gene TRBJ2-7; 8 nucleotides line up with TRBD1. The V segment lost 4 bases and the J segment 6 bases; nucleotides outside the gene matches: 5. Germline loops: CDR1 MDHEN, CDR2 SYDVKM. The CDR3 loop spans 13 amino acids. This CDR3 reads CASSSTGAGEQYF. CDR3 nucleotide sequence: TGTGCCAGCAGTTCGACAGGGGCTGGCGAGCAGTACTTC. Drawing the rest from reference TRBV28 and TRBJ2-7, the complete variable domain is DVKVTQSSRYLVKRTGEKVFLECVQDMDHENMFWYRQDPGLGLRLIYFSYDVKMKEKGDIPEGYSVSREKKERFSLILESASTNQTSMYLCASSSTGAGEQYFGPGTRLTVT.

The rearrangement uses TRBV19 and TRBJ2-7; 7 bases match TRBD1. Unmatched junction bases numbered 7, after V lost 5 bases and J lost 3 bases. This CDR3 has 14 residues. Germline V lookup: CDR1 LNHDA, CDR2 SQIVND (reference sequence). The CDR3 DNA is TGTGCCAGTAGTGACCCGGGACAGAGCTACGAGCAGTACTTC. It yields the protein CASSDPGQSYEQYF.

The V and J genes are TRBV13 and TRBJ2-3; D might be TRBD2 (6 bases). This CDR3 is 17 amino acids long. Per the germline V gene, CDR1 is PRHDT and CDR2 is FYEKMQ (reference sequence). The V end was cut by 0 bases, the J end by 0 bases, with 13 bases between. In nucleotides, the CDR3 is TGTGCCAGCAGCTTAGGCCGAAACGGAGGGAGCACAGATACGCAGTATTTT. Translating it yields CASSLGRNGGSTDTQYF.

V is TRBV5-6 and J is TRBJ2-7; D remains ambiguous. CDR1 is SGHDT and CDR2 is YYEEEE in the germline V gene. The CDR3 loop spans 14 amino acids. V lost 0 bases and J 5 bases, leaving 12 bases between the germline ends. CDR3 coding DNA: TGTGCCAGCAGCTTGGCCTCACCTTCAGACGAGCAGTACTTC. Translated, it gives CASSLASPSDEQYF.

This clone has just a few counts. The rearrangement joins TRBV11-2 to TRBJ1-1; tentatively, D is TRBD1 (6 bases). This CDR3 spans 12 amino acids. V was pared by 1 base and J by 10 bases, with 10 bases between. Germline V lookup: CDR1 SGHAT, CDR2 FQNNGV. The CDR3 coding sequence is TGTGCCAGCAGCTTAGGAGGGGGGGGAGCTTTCTTT. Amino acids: CASSLGGGGAFF.

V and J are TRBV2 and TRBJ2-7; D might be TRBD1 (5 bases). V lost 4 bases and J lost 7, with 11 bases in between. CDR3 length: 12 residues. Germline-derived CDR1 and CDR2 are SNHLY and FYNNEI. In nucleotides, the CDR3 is TGTGCCAGCAGTGCTGGGGCAGGTGAGCAGTACTTC. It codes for CASSAGAGEQYF.

The CDR3 DNA reads as TGCAGCGTCTTAGGGGACAGGGTACTCAATGAGCAGTTCTTC. It translates to CSVLGDRVLNEQFF. The chain couples TRBV29-1 to TRBJ2-1; TRBD1 matches at 9 bases. This CDR3 has 14 amino acids. J lost 6 bases, V lost 6 bases, and 9 bases had no gene match. The germline V gene has CDR1 SQVTM and CDR2 ANQGSEA.

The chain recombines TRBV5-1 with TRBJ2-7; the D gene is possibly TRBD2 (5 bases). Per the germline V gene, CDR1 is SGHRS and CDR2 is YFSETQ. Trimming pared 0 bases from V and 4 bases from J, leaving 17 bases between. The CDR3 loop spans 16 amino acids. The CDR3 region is CASSLVPGGTRYEQYF. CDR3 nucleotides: TGCGCCAGCAGCTTGGTACCCGGAGGTACTCGTTACGAGCAGTACTTC.

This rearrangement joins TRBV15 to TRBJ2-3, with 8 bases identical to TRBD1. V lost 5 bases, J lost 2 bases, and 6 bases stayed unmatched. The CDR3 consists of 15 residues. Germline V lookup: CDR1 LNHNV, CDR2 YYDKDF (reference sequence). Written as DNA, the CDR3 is TGTGCCACCAGCTACGGACAGGGTTACACAGATACGCAGTATTTT. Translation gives CATSYGQGYTDTQYF.

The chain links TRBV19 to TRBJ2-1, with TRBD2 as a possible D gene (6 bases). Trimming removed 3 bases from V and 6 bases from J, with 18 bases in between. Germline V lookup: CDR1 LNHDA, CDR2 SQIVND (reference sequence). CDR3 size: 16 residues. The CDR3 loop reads CASSMSRGQGGNEQFF. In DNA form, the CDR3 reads TGTGCCAGTAGTATGAGCAGAGGGCAGGGAGGCAATGAGCAGTTCTTC.